The next 5 T cell receptor beta chains were all read from a single sample in a study of response to subunit inactivated influenza vaccine. TCRdb passed the RT-PCR reads through MiXCR, listing each CDR3 protein once. This table holds approximately 700,000 distinct CDR3 sequences, about a sixth found once. The sequenced sample was PBMCs from blood, obtained roughly 12 days after vaccination. These receptors came from a man aged 50 to 60 who received an inactivated influenza vaccine.

The chain is built from TRBV20-1 and TRBJ2-1; TRBD2 matches 14 bases. This CDR3 spans 15 amino acids. Germline V gene sequence: CDR1 DFQATT, CDR2 SNEGSKA (reference sequence). The trim removed 4 bases at V and 4 bases at J, leaving 3 bases unmatched. CDR3 bases: TGCAGTGCTAAGACTAGCGGGAGGGCATACAATGAGCAGTTCTTC. Encoded protein: CSAKTSGRAYNEQFF.

The chain combines TRBV29-1 with TRBJ2-4; 12 bases are shared with TRBD1. V gave up 4 bases and J gave up 6 bases; unmatched junction bases: 7. The CDR3 runs to 15 residues. Germline V gene data show CDR1 as SQVTM and CDR2 as ANQGSEA. CDR3 in amino acids: CSVASGTGGGNIQYF. The CDR3 DNA is TGCAGCGTTGCCTCCGGGACAGGGGGCGGAAACATTCAGTACTTC.

The V gene is TRBV20-1, the J gene TRBJ1-5; no clear D gene. V lost 6 bases and J 0 bases, leaving 12 bases between the germline ends. The length of the CDR3 is 14 residues. Germline V gene lookup returns CDR1 DFQATT and CDR2 SNEGSKA (reference sequence). The CDR3 nucleotides are TGCAGTGCCAACTCTGGCCCTAGCAATCAGCCCCAGCATTTT. Protein product: CSANSGPSNQPQHF.

J is TRBJ1-4 and V is TRBV5-1; 10 bases are a match to TRBD1. Germline CDR1 is SGHRS and CDR2 is YFSETQ. The CDR3 runs to 15 residues. V was clipped by 3 bases and J by 10 bases; unmatched bases: 9. DNA of the CDR3: TGCGCCAGCAGCTCGGGGGACAGGGGAATGGCAAAACTGTTTTTT. Its protein product is CASSSGDRGMAKLFF.

V gene TRBV5-1 combines with J gene TRBJ2-7; TRBD2 matches 10 bases. The CDR3 consists of 13 residues. The V segment lost 4 bases and the J segment 6 bases; nucleotides outside the gene matches: 4. Germline V lookup: CDR1 SGHRS, CDR2 YFSETQ. CDR3 protein: CASSVTSGFEQYF. In DNA form, the CDR3 reads TGCGCCAGCAGCGTGACTAGCGGGTTCGAGCAGTACTTC. Filled out from reference TRBV5-1 and TRBJ2-7, the complete variable domain reads KAGVTQTPRYLIKTRGQQVTLSCSPISGHRSVSWYQQTPGQGLQFLFEYFSETQRNKGNFPGRFSGRQFSNSRSEMNVSTLELGDSALYLCASSVTSGFEQYFGPGTRLTVT.